These T cell receptor beta chains were read from a single sample in a study of cytomegalovirus exposure and HLA in healthy donors. The assay was immunoSEQ multiplex PCR, and TCRdb's table has in-frame clones only and misses some. This repertoire includes more than 45,000 clones. The sample taken for sequencing was PBMCs. These receptors originate from a male donor in good health and CMV-seronegative. Each CDR3 is given with its conserved first and last residue. Each record gives: CDR3 protein, CDR3 DNA, D gene, J gene, V gene. A D gene is named only where the DNA matches it firmly.

CASSLSDRKNIQYF	TGTGCCAGCAGTTTATCGGACAGGAAAAACATTCAGTACTTC	TRBD1	TRBJ2-4	TRBV27
CAWSVRDRGLYGYTF	TGTGCCTGGAGTGTGCGGGACAGGGGACTCTATGGCTACACCTTC	TRBD1	TRBJ1-2	TRBV30
CASSVDQGRELFF	TGTGCCAGCAGCGTAGATCAGGGCCGGGAGCTGTTTTTT	-	TRBJ2-2	TRBV9
CASSVGRDSGNTIYF	TGTGCCAGCAGCGTAGGTCGAGACTCTGGAAACACCATATATTTT	-	TRBJ1-3	TRBV9
CASSYMSGTRANEQFF	TGTGCCAGCAGTTATATGAGCGGGACCCGGGCAAATGAGCAGTTCTTC	TRBD2	TRBJ2-1	TRBV6-5
CASTIRGAHQPQHF	TGTGCCAGTACCATACGGGGGGCCCATCAGCCCCAGCATTTT	-	TRBJ1-5	TRBV19
CSVAPGQGASTEAFF	TGCAGCGTTGCGCCGGGACAGGGGGCAAGCACTGAAGCTTTCTTT	TRBD1	TRBJ1-1	TRBV29-1
CASSNRLAGTTDTQYF	TGTGCCAGTAGTAACCGACTAGCGGGAACTACAGATACGCAGTATTTT	TRBD2	TRBJ2-3	TRBV19
CASSATGVGQETQYF	TGTGCCAGTAGCGCGACAGGAGTTGGGCAAGAGACCCAGTACTTC	-	TRBJ2-5	TRBV19
CASGGTSRVQYF	TGTGCCAGTGGGGGGACCAGTCGGGTGCAGTACTTC	-	TRBJ2-7	TRBV6-1
CASSTGRDQETQYF	TGTGCCAGCAGTACGGGGAGGGACCAAGAGACCCAGTACTTC	TRBD2	TRBJ2-5	TRBV6-5
CASSIRAGYGYTF	TGTGCCAGCTCAATCAGGGCCGGCTATGGCTACACCTTC	-	TRBJ1-2	TRBV28
CASSVNRDSPLHF	TGTGCCAGCTCAGTCAACAGGGATTCACCCCTCCACTTT	-	TRBJ1-6	TRBV18
CSVPPGLAGGPSEQFF	TGCAGCGTTCCTCCGGGACTAGCGGGAGGGCCCAGTGAGCAGTTCTTC	TRBD2	TRBJ2-1	TRBV29-1
CASRASGANVLTF	TGTGCCAGCAGGGCATCTGGGGCCAACGTCCTGACTTTC	-	TRBJ2-6	TRBV6-1
CASSLPERGTGELFF	TGTGCCAGCAGTTTGCCCGAGCGCGGAACCGGGGAGCTGTTTTTT	-	TRBJ2-2	TRBV28
CASSPKGVNYGYTF	TGTGCCAGCAGTCCTAAGGGGGTCAACTATGGCTACACCTTC	-	TRBJ1-2	TRBV6-5
CASSPPTGMGEQFF	TGTGCCAGCTCACCACCGACAGGGATGGGGGAACAGTTCTTC	TRBD1	TRBJ2-1	TRBV18
CASSEGGGPLRSAYEQYF	TGCGCCAGCAGTGAGGGCGGGGGGCCCCTGAGGAGCGCCTACGAGCAGTACTTC	TRBD2	TRBJ2-7	TRBV10-1
CASSLAGTIKQPQHF	TGTGCCAGCAGCTTAGCTGGGACTATAAAACAGCCCCAGCATTTT	-	TRBJ1-5	TRBV7-8
CSVEETGGNQPQHF	TGCAGCGTTGAAGAAACAGGGGGCAATCAGCCCCAGCATTTT	TRBD1	TRBJ1-5	TRBV29-1
CASSLRTGPYEQYF	TGTGCCAGCAGCTTAAGGACAGGGCCGTACGAGCAGTACTTC	TRBD1	TRBJ2-7	TRBV7-9
CASSAEGVNYGYTF	TGTGCCAGCAGTGCTGAGGGGGTTAACTATGGCTACACCTTC	-	TRBJ1-2	TRBV6-1
CASSLDKGTGVYEQYF	TGCGCCAGCAGCCTGGATAAGGGGACAGGGGTTTACGAGCAGTACTTC	TRBD1	TRBJ2-7	TRBV4-3
CASTPARSSYEQYF	TGTGCCAGCACCCCAGCGAGGAGCTCCTACGAGCAGTACTTC	-	TRBJ2-7	TRBV2
CASSRTGANTEAFF	TGTGCCAGCAGCCGGACAGGCGCGAACACTGAAGCTTTCTTT	TRBD1	TRBJ1-1	TRBV4-2
CASSRVRGTPNEKLFF	TGCGCCAGCAGCCGTGTGAGGGGGACCCCTAATGAAAAACTGTTTTTT	-	TRBJ1-4	TRBV4-3
CASSSTGGRNGYTF	TGTGCCAGCAGCTCAACAGGGGGCAGGAATGGCTACACCTTC	TRBD1	TRBJ1-2	TRBV7-2
CAWRPPGQGAPSSYNEQFF	TGTGCCTGGAGGCCGCCGGGACAGGGCGCTCCTAGCTCCTACAATGAGCAGTTCTTC	TRBD1	TRBJ2-1	TRBV30
CASPREGPHPYEQYF	TGTGCCAGTCCACGGGAGGGACCCCACCCCTACGAGCAGTACTTC	TRBD2	TRBJ2-7	TRBV7-9
CASKRTGTHEQFF	TGTGCCAGCAAAAGGACAGGGACCCATGAGCAGTTCTTC	TRBD1	TRBJ2-1	TRBV6-1
CASRRSSSYEQYF	TGTGCCAGCCGGAGAAGCTCCTCCTACGAGCAGTACTTC	-	TRBJ2-7	TRBV14
CASSPLLPTGVSYGYTF	TGTGCCAGCAGTCCGCTCTTACCGACAGGGGTTAGCTATGGCTACACCTTC	TRBD1	TRBJ1-2	TRBV27
CASSFQGAQETQYF	TGTGCCAGCAGCTTCCAGGGGGCCCAAGAGACCCAGTACTTC	TRBD1	TRBJ2-5	TRBV7-2
CSATTGQPGNTIYF	TGCAGCGCAACCACAGGTCAGCCTGGAAACACCATATATTTT	-	TRBJ1-3	TRBV29-1
CASSSLTGSGAEAFF	TGTGCCAGCAGTTCACTAACAGGGTCCGGCGCTGAAGCTTTCTTT	-	TRBJ1-1	TRBV28
CAINSGGYEQYF	TGTGCCATCAACTCCGGGGGGTACGAGCAGTACTTC	TRBD2	TRBJ2-7	TRBV10-3
CASSPGGGRPGNTIYF	TGTGCCAGCAGCCCGGGGGGAGGTAGACCTGGAAACACCATATATTTT	-	TRBJ1-3	TRBV9
CSVEGEAGKNIQYF	TGCAGCGTTGAGGGAGAGGCAGGAAAAAACATTCAGTACTTC	-	TRBJ2-4	TRBV29-1
CASSPPTGGIYEQYF	TGTGCCAGCTCCCCTCCGACAGGGGGCATATACGAGCAGTACTTC	TRBD1	TRBJ2-7	TRBV18
CASSLDSSYEQYF	TGTGCCAGCAGCTTGGACAGCTCCTACGAGCAGTACTTC	-	TRBJ2-7	TRBV7-2
CASSPRTGSALNQPQHF	TGTGCCAGCAGCCCCCGGACAGGGTCGGCCTTAAATCAGCCCCAGCATTTT	TRBD1	TRBJ1-5	TRBV5-8
CASSRRQGDGELFF	TGTGCCAGCAGTCGACGACAGGGGGACGGGGAGCTGTTTTTT	TRBD1	TRBJ2-2	TRBV28
CATSDSPFYNSPLHF	TGTGCCACCTCGGACAGCCCCTTCTATAATTCACCCCTCCACTTT	-	TRBJ1-6	TRBV19
CASSQYRGGETQYF	TGTGCCAGCAGCCAATATCGGGGAGGAGAGACCCAGTACTTC	-	TRBJ2-5	TRBV16
CASSSVGSSYNSPLPF	TGTGCCAGCAGCTCGGTGGGCAGCTCCTATAATTCACCCCTCCCCTTT	-	TRBJ1-6	TRBV5-4
CSVEGFSGRVDNEQFF	TGCAGCGTTGAAGGGTTTAGCGGGAGAGTTGACAATGAGCAGTTCTTC	TRBD2	TRBJ2-1	TRBV29-1
CASSVRGYEQYF	TGTGCCAGCAGTGTACGAGGCTACGAGCAGTACTTC	-	TRBJ2-7	TRBV2
CASSYTSGVRDEQFF	TGTGCCAGCAGTTACACTAGCGGGGTAAGGGATGAGCAGTTCTTC	TRBD2	TRBJ2-1	TRBV6-6
CASSVGGLAGPDTQYF	TGTGCCAGCAGCGTAGGAGGACTAGCGGGACCAGATACGCAGTATTTT	TRBD2	TRBJ2-3	TRBV9
CASSPGRGRVYEQYF	TGTGCCAGCAGTCCGGGGCGGGGGCGAGTTTACGAGCAGTACTTC	-	TRBJ2-7	TRBV7-8
CAWSVLKGRSPLHF	TGTGCCTGGAGTGTACTAAAAGGGAGGTCACCCCTCCACTTT	-	TRBJ1-6	TRBV30
CASSLGTGGEQYF	TGTGCCAGCAGCTTAGGGACAGGCGGCGAGCAGTACTTC	TRBD1	TRBJ2-7	TRBV7-8
CASSIKTGVGEEAFF	TGTGCCAGTAGTATAAAGACAGGGGTGGGGGAGGAAGCTTTCTTT	TRBD1	TRBJ1-1	TRBV19
CASSRPWSTGNTIYF	TGTGCCAGCAGCCGCCCCTGGTCGACAGGAAACACCATATATTTT	-	TRBJ1-3	TRBV11-2